This TCR beta chain was recorded in a study of cytomegalovirus exposure and HLA in healthy donors. 13 Jbeta primers and 60 Vbeta primers were used for the PCR. Assay used: immunoSEQ multiplex PCR; TCRdb lists only in-frame clones, some missing. The repertoire consists of some 71,000 clones, with 60% to 70% occurring once and the leading ten covering 7.5% to 8%. CDR3 length: 17 amino acids. With V trimmed by 1 base and J by 4 bases, 10 bases remained unmatched. CDR1 and CDR2 (germline): MGHRA, YSYEKL. The material sequenced was PBMCs. The clonotype was recovered from a man in his forties or fifties in good health and CMV-seropositive. V usage is TRBV4-1 and J usage is TRBJ2-7, with 10 bases identical to TRBD1. The CDR3 nucleotides read TGCGCCAGCAGCCAAGGGTGGCGGGGACAGGGGACTTACGAGCAGTACTTC. This encodes CASSQGWRGQGTYEQYF.